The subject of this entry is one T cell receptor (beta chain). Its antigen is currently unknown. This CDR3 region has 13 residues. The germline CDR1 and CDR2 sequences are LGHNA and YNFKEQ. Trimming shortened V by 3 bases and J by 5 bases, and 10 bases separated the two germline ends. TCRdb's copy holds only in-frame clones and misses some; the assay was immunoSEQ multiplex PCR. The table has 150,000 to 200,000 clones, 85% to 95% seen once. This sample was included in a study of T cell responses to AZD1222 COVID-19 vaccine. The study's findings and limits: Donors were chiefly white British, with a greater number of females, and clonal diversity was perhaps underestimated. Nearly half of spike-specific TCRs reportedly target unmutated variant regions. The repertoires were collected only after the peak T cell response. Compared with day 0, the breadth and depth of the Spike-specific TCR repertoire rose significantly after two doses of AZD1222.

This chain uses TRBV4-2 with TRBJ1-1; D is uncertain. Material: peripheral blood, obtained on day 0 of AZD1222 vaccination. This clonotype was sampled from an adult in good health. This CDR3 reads CASSHPFQTEAFF. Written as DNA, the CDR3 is TGTGCCAGCAGCCACCCCTTTCAGACTGAAGCTTTCTTT.